Listed below are T cell receptor beta chains from one sample, sequenced in a study of CD8 T cells in Susac syndrome. TCRdb re-called the immunoSEQ multiplex PCR reads with MiXCR, one entry per CDR3 protein. Of approximately 130,000 distinct CDR3 sequences in the sample, under 95% were seen once. Sample: CD8+ T cells from PBMCs. These receptor sequences come from a human donor with multiple sclerosis. The conserved cysteine and the conserved F or W are not part of the CDR3 here.

J gene	V gene	CDR3 protein
TRBJ2-1	TRBV9	ASSSGLSSYNEQF
TRBJ2-2	TRBV30	AWSVFQTGELF
TRBJ2-7	TRBV30	AWSVGSGGEQY
TRBJ2-5	TRBV6-5	ASSPTETQETQY
TRBJ1-5	TRBV7-8	ASSLAVGNQPQH
TRBJ2-3	TRBV7-8	ASSFGITTDTQY
TRBJ1-2	TRBV5-1	ASSPGGRTANYGYT
TRBJ2-2	TRBV4-3	ASSQGIGELF
TRBJ2-2	TRBV7-9	ASLAGEINAGELF
TRBJ2-5	TRBV6-5	ASSVTLVFQETQY
TRBJ2-1	TRBV19	ASSMNKPVEQF
TRBJ2-5	TRBV27	ASTTTSGSWKTQY
TRBJ2-1	TRBV30	AWTPGLAESNEQF
TRBJ2-1	TRBV5-4	ASSSSPSGRNEQF
TRBJ1-1	TRBV2	ASSPGLGTEAF
TRBJ2-3	TRBV30	AWKQQGSYTDTQY
TRBJ2-3	TRBV4-3	ASSHGTSVTDTQY
TRBJ2-1	TRBV27	ASSVPPGDEQF
TRBJ2-1	TRBV12-3/TRBV12-4	ASSFGVGNNEQF
TRBJ2-7	TRBV5-4	ASSSTRDRDYEQY
TRBJ2-5	TRBV4-1	ASSNRQGWETQY
TRBJ2-7	TRBV6-5	ASSSPGQGYEQY
TRBJ2-5	TRBV20-1	SASSGLAGYHQETQY
TRBJ1-5	TRBV4-1	ASSQGTDSNQPQH
TRBJ1-3	TRBV10-3	AISEGRSSGNTIY
TRBJ1-2	TRBV27	ASSTPGGGYT
TRBJ1-1	TRBV13	ASSPNMNTEAF
TRBJ2-1	TRBV28	ASSSPSSYNEQF
TRBJ2-1	TRBV7-3	ASSLSSGSSYNEQF
TRBJ1-1	TRBV11-2	ASSMLRGRLTEAF
TRBJ1-1	TRBV14	ASSQTSWTEAF
TRBJ2-2	TRBV4-3	ASSHPGTGGELF
TRBJ2-5	TRBV7-2	ASSLARPQTSTGTQY
TRBJ1-2	TRBV19	ASSWTLENGYT
TRBJ2-2	TRBV9	ASRGLITGELF